This T cell receptor (beta chain) comes out of a study of T-cell reconstitution after alpha-beta-depleted transplantation in children. Study-level points and caveats: High day-60 TCRbeta diversity in some patients came from surviving recipient T cells and thymic progenitors. T-cell numbers and diversity one year post-transplant derived largely from freshly generated T cells. Expanded clones from the graft, numbering several hundred, reportedly supplied alpha-beta T cells about two months after transplant.

There are a few counts of this clonotype. Its cognate antigen is unknown. Unique molecular identifiers were built into the TCRbeta library. TCRdb called the PCR reads again in MiXCR, with one record for every CDR3 protein. The sample lists fewer than 550,000 distinct CDR3 sequences, 15% to 20% occurring once. Specimen: PBMCs, mostly from graft donor cells, collected 360 days after TCRalphabeta/CD19-depleted stem cell transplant. The sequence derives from a boy in the first two years of life who had a stem cell transplant for Wiskott-Aldrich syndrome, so the T cells may come from the graft donor.

The CDR3 here is CASSFSGRANEQFF. The CDR3 DNA is TGTGCCAGCAGCTTTAGCGGGAGGGCCAATGAGCAGTTCTTC. The rearrangement uses TRBV27 and TRBJ2-1, with 11 bases aligning to TRBD2. Germline CDR1 reads MNHEY; CDR2 reads SMNVEV (reference sequence). V was pared by 6 bases and J by 6 bases, with 4 bases of the junction left unmatched. The CDR3 is 14 amino acids.